These 24 T cell receptor beta chains share one sample of origin, sequenced in a study of pediatric ulcerative colitis. The data were produced by immunoSEQ multiplex PCR, yet TCRdb's version contains in-frame clones alone and is incomplete. The data hold more than 50,000 clones, with around 87% observed a single time. Sequencing used blood. These receptors all come from a boy younger than 18 who was a control in a study of pediatric ulcerative colitis.

The CDR3 reads CATSTYREGNEQFF. Here the CDR3 DNA reads TGTGCCACCAGCACCTACAGGGAGGGCAATGAGCAGTTCTTC. V is TRBV15 and J is TRBJ2-1; TRBD2 might be the D (7 bases). Germline CDR1 is LNHNV and CDR2 is YYDKDF (reference sequence). V lost 4 bases to trimming and J lost 6 bases, with 13 bases between them. The CDR3 totals 14 residues.

V is TRBV19 and J is TRBJ1-1, with 10 nucleotides matching TRBD1. V was pared by 4 bases and J by 5 bases, with 4 bases of the junction left unmatched. Germline lookup yields CDR1 LNHDA and CDR2 SQIVND (reference sequence). The CDR3 is 14 residues long. The CDR3 reads CASSRQGAGTEAFF. The CDR3 nucleotides read TGTGCCAGTAGTAGACAGGGGGCAGGGACTGAAGCTTTCTTT.

The CDR3 DNA reads as TGTGCCACCAGCATTTTCAGTTCCGCTTCGAACACTGAAGCTTTCTTT. Protein: CATSIFSSASNTEAFF. The chain carries TRBV15 and TRBJ1-1; no firm D call. CDR1 and CDR2 from the germline V gene are LNHNV and YYDKDF (reference sequence). The V and J ends lost 4 bases and 1 base respectively, with 16 bases between them. This CDR3 has 16 amino acids. Combining the CDR3 with reference TRBV15 and TRBJ1-1 gives the whole variable domain DAMVIQNPRYQVTQFGKPVTLSCSQTLNHNVMYWYQQKSSQAPKLLFHYYDKDFNNEADTPDNFQSRRPNTSFCFLDIRSPGLGDTAMYLCATSIFSSASNTEAFFGQGTRLTVV.

The chain uses TRBV11-1 and TRBJ2-5; 8 bases align to TRBD2. This CDR3 is 14 amino acids long. Looked up from germline, CDR1 is SGHAT and CDR2 is FQDESV (reference sequence). V was pared by 8 bases and J by 5 bases, with 10 bases of the junction left unmatched. CDR3 DNA: TGTGCCAGCTCGGCGCGGGGGGTCGAGGAGACCCAGTACTTC. Protein sequence: CASSARGVEETQYF.

This clone was counted only a few times. This chain connects TRBV4-2 to TRBJ1-5; no clear D gene. Trimming removed 0 bases from V and 7 bases from J, with 22 bases in between. The CDR3 extends over 18 amino acids. Germline V lookup: CDR1 LGHNA, CDR2 YNFKEQ. DNA of the CDR3: TGTGCCAGCAGCCAAGATTACCCCGGACTGCTGGATTGGCAGCCCCAGCATTTT. Protein: CASSQDYPGLLDWQPQHF.

The chain joins TRBV7-9 to TRBJ2-1; TRBD2 aligns across 9 bases. From germline, CDR1 is SEHNR and CDR2 FQNEAQ (reference sequence). V lost 3 bases, J lost 5 bases, and 17 bases stayed unmatched. The CDR3 consists of 19 residues. This chain's CDR3 is CASSFFSRPGREGHNEQFF. The CDR3 DNA is TGTGCCAGCAGCTTTTTTTCTCGGCCGGGGCGGGAGGGCCACAATGAGCAGTTCTTC.

This chain connects TRBV15 to TRBJ1-4; TRBD1 matches 7 bases. The CDR3 sequence is 15 residues long. J gave up 4 bases and V 5 bases, and 7 bases lay outside the gene matches. Per germline, CDR1 LNHNV and CDR2 YYDKDF (reference sequence). The CDR3 region has the DNA TGTGCCACCAGCTGGGAGGGACAGTTTAATGAAAAACTGTTTTTT. It yields the protein CATSWEGQFNEKLFF. Full variable domain (missing parts from reference TRBV15 and TRBJ1-4): DAMVIQNPRYQVTQFGKPVTLSCSQTLNHNVMYWYQQKSSQAPKLLFHYYDKDFNNEADTPDNFQSRRPNTSFCFLDIRSPGLGDTAMYLCATSWEGQFNEKLFFGSGTQLSVL.

The chain uses TRBV5-1 and TRBJ1-2; tentatively, D is TRBD1 (6 bases). V was clipped by 4 bases and J by 2 bases, with 15 bases between them. The CDR3 has 15 residues. The germline V gene has CDR1 SGHRS and CDR2 YFSETQ. CDR3 loop: CASSPRGAVNYGYTF. In DNA form, the CDR3 reads TGCGCCAGCAGCCCACGGGGGGCGGTAAACTATGGCTACACCTTC.

The chain is built from TRBV10-3 and TRBJ1-2; tentative D call: TRBD1 (6 bases). Germline V CDR1 and CDR2: ENHRY, SYGVKD. The CDR3 totals 13 residues. Trimming took 7 bases from V and 2 from J, leaving 11 bases between them. CDR3 amino acids: CAIKGGANYGYTF. The DNA of the CDR3 is TGTGCCATCAAGGGGGGCGCGAACTATGGCTACACCTTC.

This chain connects TRBV7-9 to TRBJ1-2; D call uncertain. Between the trimmed V and J ends, which lost 5 bases and 7 bases, there was a span of 17 bases. CDR1 and CDR2 (germline): SEHNR, FQNEAQ (reference sequence). There are 14 residues in the CDR3. CDR3 region: CASSGVDRGGGYTF. The CDR3 DNA is TGTGCCAGCAGCGGAGTAGATCGAGGCGGTGGCTACACCTTC.

The CDR3 spells CASSQDRDYQNTGELFF. For the CDR3, the DNA is TGCGCCAGCAGCCAAGATCGGGACTATCAGAACACCGGGGAGCTGTTTTTT. The rearrangement links TRBV4-3 to TRBJ2-2; 7 bases are shared with TRBD2. The germline gives CDR1 LGHNA, CDR2 YSLEER. Trimming removed 0 bases from V and 1 base from J; junction bases left unmatched: 5. The CDR3 is 17 residues long.

This clone was detected a few times. V and J are TRBV6-1 and TRBJ2-3; no firm D call. V was trimmed by 1 base and J by 5 bases, leaving 7 bases between them. CDR1 and CDR2 (germline): MNHNS, SASEGT. This CDR3 region has 13 residues. CDR3 protein: CASSEEKGDTQYF. The DNA of the CDR3 is TGTGCCAGCAGTGAAGAAAAGGGAGATACGCAGTATTTT.

This clone was counted only a few times. V is TRBV7-2 and J is TRBJ1-2; D remains unclear. The CDR3 is made up of 12 amino acids. Germline lookup yields CDR1 SGHTA and CDR2 FQGNSA. V was trimmed by 2 bases and J by 7 bases, leaving 8 bases between them. As DNA, the CDR3 is TGTGCCAGCAGCTTATATGCCGGTGGCTACACCTTC. Protein product: CASSLYAGGYTF.

The V and J genes are TRBV14 and TRBJ2-5; D is uncertain. The ends were cut back, 0 bases at V and 5 bases at J, with 13 bases in the middle. The CDR3 has 15 amino acids. In germline, CDR1 is SGHDN, CDR2 FVKESK. The CDR3 coding sequence is TGTGCCAGCAGCCAAGAAAACCGGCGATGGGAGACCCAGTACTTC. Its protein is CASSQENRRWETQYF.

This rearrangement joins TRBV28 to TRBJ1-4; 9 bases align to TRBD1. The V segment lost 5 bases and the J segment 0 bases; nucleotides outside the gene matches: 13. Germline V gene data show CDR1 as MDHEN and CDR2 as SYDVKM. CDR3 length equals 19 residues. The CDR3 here is CASSPVRTGDLATNEKLFF. The CDR3 nucleotides are TGTGCCAGCAGTCCGGTTCGGACAGGGGACCTTGCAACTAATGAAAAACTGTTTTTT.

This clone has only one observation. The chain recombines TRBV4-2 with TRBJ2-7, with 8 bases lining up with TRBD1. The V and J ends lost 2 bases and 2 bases, in that order; junction bases with no gene match: 14. This CDR3 comprises 18 residues. Germline V CDR1 and CDR2: LGHNA, YNFKEQ. CDR3 sequence (DNA): TGTGCCAGCAGCCAAAACTCCCTCCGAGAGGACAGGGCCTACGAGCAGTACTTC. This encodes CASSQNSLREDRAYEQYF.

This sequence joins TRBV2 and TRBJ2-1; D uncertain. This CDR3 comprises 12 residues. V was trimmed by 4 bases and J by 7 bases, leaving 8 bases between them. The germline V gene encodes CDR1 SNHLY and CDR2 FYNNEI. The CDR3 is CASSGNINEQFF. The DNA for the CDR3 is TGTGCCAGCAGTGGGAATATAAATGAGCAGTTCTTC.

This clone has just a few counts. The V gene is TRBV20-1, the J gene TRBJ1-2; D possibly corresponds to TRBD1 (6 bases). Looked up from germline, CDR1 is DFQATT and CDR2 is SNEGSKA (reference sequence). The CDR3 has 10 residues. V dropped 6 bases and J dropped 7 bases, with 9 bases sitting between them. The DNA for the CDR3 is TGCAGTGCGGCAGGGGTTGGCTACACCTTC. Amino acid sequence: CSAAGVGYTF.

This rearrangement joins TRBV6-6 to TRBJ1-1; D is unclear. The V end lost 6 bases, the J end lost 8 bases, and 10 bases lay between the germline ends. Germline CDR1 and CDR2: MNHNY and SVGAGI (reference sequence). The length of the CDR3 is 11 residues. This chain's CDR3 is CASSLFAEAFF. The CDR3 nucleotides are TGTGCCAGCAGCCTGTTCGCAGAAGCTTTCTTT.

The chain uses TRBV19 and TRBJ2-3; no definite D call. CDR1 is LNHDA, CDR2 SQIVND, per germline (reference sequence). The CDR3 spans 13 residues. Trimming pared 9 bases from V and 8 bases from J, leaving 18 bases between. CDR3 amino acids: CASSTSPVGTQYF. The CDR3 coding sequence is TGTGCCAGCTCTACCTCTCCGGTTGGTACGCAGTATTTT.

The chain has TRBV18 and TRBJ2-7; TRBD1 matches 7 bases. J was trimmed by 6 bases and V by 4 bases; bases with no gene match: 6. Germline loops: CDR1 KGHSH, CDR2 LQKENI. The CDR3 contains 13 residues. CDR3 residues: CASSQMDRSEQYF. DNA for the CDR3: TGTGCCAGCTCACAGATGGACAGGAGCGAGCAGTACTTC.

The chain links TRBV14 to TRBJ1-1; perhaps TRBD1 as D (6 bases). Germline-derived CDR1 and CDR2 are SGHDN and FVKESK. The CDR3 contains 13 residues. Trimming took off 1 base at V and 8 bases at J, with 11 bases between the two ends. CDR3 coding DNA: TGTGCCAGCAGCCAAGGGACAGCCAGGGAAGCTTTCTTT. It yields the protein CASSQGTAREAFF. The variable domain in full, completed from reference TRBV14 and TRBJ1-1, reads EAGVTQFPSHSVIEKGQTVTLRCDPISGHDNLYWYRRVMGKEIKFLLHFVKESKQDESGMPNNRFLAERTGGTYSTLKVQPAELEDSGVYFCASSQGTAREAFFGQGTRLTVV.

The chain links TRBV27 to TRBJ2-4, with D unclear. This CDR3 comprises 17 residues. Germline lookup yields CDR1 MNHEY and CDR2 SMNVEV (reference sequence). The V end was cut by 6 bases, the J end by 0 bases, with 18 bases between. The CDR3 protein is CASRPLFTSLAKNIQYF. The DNA of the CDR3 is TGTGCCAGCAGGCCACTATTTACAAGTCTAGCCAAAAACATTCAGTACTTC.

The gene calls are TRBV6-6 and TRBJ2-3; 7 bases match TRBD2. The ends lost 6 bases at V and 7 bases at J; junction bases unmatched: 13. The germline V gene has CDR1 MNHNY and CDR2 SVGAGI (reference sequence). The length of the CDR3 is 15 residues. Here the CDR3 reads CASRPRGDPSNTQYF. Written as DNA, the CDR3 is TGTGCCAGCAGACCTCGGGGGGACCCGTCTAATACGCAGTATTTT.